This record covers a single T cell receptor beta chain. Its target is not known. This specimen belongs to a study of OX40 agonist ivuxolimab in advanced cancers. Overall study findings and caveats: CD4+ and CD8+ T cells in blood underwent clonal expansion by week 6 at 0.1 to 3.0 mg/kg. Individuals who were partial responders at 0.1-3.0 mg/kg had clonal expansion that ranked among the lowest. The work left the antigen specificity of expanded peripheral T cells undetermined.

At cycle 4 day 1, cycle 7 day 1, and baseline, blood was sampled. Clones were sequenced by immunoSEQ multiplex PCR, and TCRdb holds only the in-frame ones, with some missing. The profile shows about 33,000 clones, about nine tenths of them singletons. Looked up from germline, CDR1 is LNHNV and CDR2 is YYDKDF (reference sequence). The CDR3 has 15 residues. Between the trimmed V and J ends, which lost 1 base and 2 bases, there was a span of 11 bases. Source: CD4+ or CD8+ T cells sorted from blood, taken in a trial of the OX40 agonist ivuxolimab. The chain combines TRBV15 with TRBJ2-5, with D hard to call. The sequence was collected from an adult with an advanced solid tumor such as melanoma, head and neck, liver or kidney cancer. The CDR3 DNA reads as TGTGCCACCAGCAGAGTCCCGGATATACAAGAGACCCAGTACTTC. Residues: CATSRVPDIQETQYF.